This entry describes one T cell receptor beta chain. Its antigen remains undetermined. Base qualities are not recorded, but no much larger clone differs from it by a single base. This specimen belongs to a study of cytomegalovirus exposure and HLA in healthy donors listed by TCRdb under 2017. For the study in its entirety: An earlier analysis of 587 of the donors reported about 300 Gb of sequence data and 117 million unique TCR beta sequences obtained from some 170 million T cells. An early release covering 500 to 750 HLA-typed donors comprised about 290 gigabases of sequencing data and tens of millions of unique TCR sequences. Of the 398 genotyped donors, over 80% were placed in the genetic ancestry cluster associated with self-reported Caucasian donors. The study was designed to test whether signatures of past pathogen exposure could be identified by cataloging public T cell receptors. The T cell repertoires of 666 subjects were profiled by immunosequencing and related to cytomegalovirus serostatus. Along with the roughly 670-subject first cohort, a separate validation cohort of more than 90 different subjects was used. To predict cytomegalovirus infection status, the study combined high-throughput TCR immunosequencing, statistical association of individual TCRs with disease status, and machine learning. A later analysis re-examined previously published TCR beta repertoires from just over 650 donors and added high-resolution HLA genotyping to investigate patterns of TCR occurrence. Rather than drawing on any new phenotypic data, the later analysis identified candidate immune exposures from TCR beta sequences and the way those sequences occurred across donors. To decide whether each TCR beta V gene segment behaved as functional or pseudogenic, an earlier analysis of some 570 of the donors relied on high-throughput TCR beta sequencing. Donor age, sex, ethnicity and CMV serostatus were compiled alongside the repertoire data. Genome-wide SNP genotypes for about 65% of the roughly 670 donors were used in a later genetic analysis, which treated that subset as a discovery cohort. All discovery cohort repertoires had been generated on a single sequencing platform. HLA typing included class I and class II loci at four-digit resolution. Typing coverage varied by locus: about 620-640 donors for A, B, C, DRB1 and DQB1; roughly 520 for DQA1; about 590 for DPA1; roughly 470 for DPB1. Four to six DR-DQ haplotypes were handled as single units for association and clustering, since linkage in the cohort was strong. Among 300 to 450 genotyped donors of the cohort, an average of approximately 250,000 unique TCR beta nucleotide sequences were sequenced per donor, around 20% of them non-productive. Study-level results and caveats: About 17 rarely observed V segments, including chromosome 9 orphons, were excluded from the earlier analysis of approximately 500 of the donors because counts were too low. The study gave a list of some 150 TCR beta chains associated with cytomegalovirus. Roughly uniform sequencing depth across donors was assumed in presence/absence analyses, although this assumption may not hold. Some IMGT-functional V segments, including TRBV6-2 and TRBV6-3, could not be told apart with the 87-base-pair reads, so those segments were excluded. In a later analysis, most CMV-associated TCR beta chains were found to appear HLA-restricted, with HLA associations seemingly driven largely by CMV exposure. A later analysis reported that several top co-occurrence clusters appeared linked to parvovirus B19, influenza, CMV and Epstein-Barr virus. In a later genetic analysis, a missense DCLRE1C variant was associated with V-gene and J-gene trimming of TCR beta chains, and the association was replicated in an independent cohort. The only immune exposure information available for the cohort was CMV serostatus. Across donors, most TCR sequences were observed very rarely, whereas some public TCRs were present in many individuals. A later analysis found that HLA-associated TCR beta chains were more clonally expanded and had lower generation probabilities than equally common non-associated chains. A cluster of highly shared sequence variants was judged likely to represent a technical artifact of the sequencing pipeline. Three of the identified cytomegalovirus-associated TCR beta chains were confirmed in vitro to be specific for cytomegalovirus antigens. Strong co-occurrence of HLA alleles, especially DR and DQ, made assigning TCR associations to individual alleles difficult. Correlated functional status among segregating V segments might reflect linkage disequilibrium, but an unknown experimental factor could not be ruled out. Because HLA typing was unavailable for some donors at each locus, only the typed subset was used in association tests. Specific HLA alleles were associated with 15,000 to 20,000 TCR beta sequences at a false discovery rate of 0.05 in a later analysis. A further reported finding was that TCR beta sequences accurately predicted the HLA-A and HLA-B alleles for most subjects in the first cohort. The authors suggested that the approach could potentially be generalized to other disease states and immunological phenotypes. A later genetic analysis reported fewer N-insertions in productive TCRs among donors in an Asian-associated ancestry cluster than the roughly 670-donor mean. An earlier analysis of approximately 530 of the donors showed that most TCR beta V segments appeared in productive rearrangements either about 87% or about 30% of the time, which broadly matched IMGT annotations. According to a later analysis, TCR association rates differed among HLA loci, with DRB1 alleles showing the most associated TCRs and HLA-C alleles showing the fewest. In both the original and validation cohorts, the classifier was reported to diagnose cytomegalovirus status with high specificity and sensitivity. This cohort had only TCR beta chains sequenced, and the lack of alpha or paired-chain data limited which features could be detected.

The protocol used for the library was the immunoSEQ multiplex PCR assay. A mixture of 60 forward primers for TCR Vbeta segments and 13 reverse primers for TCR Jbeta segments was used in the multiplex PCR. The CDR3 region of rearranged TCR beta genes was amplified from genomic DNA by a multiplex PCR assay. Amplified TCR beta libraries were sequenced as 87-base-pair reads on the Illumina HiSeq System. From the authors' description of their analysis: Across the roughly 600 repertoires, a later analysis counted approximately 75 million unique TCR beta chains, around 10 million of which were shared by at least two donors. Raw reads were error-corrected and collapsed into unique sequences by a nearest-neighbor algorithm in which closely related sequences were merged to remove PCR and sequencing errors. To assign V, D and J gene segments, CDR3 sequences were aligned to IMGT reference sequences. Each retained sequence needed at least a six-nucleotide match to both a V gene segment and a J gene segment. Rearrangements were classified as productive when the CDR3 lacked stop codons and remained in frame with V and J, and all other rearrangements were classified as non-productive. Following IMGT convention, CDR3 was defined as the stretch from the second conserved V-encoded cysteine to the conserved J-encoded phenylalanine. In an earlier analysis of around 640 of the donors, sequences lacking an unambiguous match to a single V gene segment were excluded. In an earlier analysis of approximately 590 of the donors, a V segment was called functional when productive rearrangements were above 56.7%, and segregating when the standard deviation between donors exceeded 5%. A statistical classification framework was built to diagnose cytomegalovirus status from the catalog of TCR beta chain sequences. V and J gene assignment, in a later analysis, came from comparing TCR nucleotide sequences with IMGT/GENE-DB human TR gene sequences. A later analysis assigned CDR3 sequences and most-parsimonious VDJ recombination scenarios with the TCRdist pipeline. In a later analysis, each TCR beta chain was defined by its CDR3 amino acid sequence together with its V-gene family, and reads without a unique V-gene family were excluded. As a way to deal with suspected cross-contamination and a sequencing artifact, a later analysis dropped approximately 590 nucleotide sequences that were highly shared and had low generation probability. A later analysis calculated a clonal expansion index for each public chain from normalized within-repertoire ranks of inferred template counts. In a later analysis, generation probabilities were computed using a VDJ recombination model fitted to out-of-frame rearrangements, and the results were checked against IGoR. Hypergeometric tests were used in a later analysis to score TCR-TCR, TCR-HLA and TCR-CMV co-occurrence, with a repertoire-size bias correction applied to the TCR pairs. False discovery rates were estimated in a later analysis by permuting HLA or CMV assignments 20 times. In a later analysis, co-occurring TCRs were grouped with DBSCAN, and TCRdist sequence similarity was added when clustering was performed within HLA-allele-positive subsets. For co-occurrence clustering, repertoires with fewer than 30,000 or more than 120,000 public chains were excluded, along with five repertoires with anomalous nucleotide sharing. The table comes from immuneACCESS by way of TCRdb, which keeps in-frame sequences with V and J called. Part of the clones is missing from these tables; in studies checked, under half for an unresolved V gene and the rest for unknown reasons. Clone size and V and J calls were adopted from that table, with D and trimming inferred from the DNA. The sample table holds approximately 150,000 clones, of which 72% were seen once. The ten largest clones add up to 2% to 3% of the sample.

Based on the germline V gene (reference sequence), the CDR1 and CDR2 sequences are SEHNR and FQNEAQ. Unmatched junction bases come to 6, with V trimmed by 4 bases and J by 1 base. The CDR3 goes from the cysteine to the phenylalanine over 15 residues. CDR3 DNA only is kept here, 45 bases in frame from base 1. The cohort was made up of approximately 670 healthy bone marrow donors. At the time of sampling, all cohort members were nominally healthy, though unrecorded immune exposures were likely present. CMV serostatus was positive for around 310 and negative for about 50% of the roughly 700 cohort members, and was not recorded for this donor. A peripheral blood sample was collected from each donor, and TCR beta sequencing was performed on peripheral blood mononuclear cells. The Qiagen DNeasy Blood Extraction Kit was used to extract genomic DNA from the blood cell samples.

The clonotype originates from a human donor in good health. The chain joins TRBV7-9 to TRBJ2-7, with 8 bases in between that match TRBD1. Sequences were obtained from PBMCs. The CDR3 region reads CASSSWTGISYEQYF. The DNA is TGTGCCAGCAGCTCCTGGACAGGGATTTCCTACGAGCAGTACTTC.